These 11 T cell receptor beta chains were sequenced from one sample in a study of cytomegalovirus exposure and HLA in healthy donors (dated by TCRdb to about 2017). Library generation was performed with the immunoSEQ multiplex PCR assay. For the multiplex PCR, a mixture combining 60 forward primers for TCR Vbeta segments and 13 reverse primers for TCR Jbeta segments was used. In its TCRdb copy, this immuneACCESS table keeps in-frame sequences only and misses some clones. Where compared with another copy, unresolved V genes explain less than half of these, and the others have no known cause. The sample has more than 80,000 clones on record, over 80% of them singletons. More than 3% of the sample is in the top ten clones. Material: PBMCs. The receptors were sampled from a female donor in good health and CMV-seropositive.

The rearrangement links TRBV28 to TRBJ2-7; D is possibly TRBD1 (7 bases). Trimming removed 6 bases at V and 2 bases at J, with 20 bases between. Germline V gives CDR1 MDHEN, CDR2 SYDVKM. The CDR3 consists of 16 residues. For the CDR3, the DNA is TGTGCCAGCAGCCACCAGGGGGGCGATGCGGCCTACGAGCAGTACTTC. Protein: CASSHQGGDAAYEQYF.

The chain joins TRBV6-5 to TRBJ2-7; 7 bases align to TRBD1. Germline CDR1 is MNHEY and CDR2 is SVGAGI. The CDR3 is 14 residues long. Germline trimming cut 6 bases from V and 1 base from J; bases unmatched to any gene: 6. This chain's CDR3 is CASRDRAFSYEQYF. In DNA, the CDR3 is TGTGCCAGCAGAGACAGGGCCTTTTCCTACGAGCAGTACTTC.

The rearrangement joins TRBV29-1 to TRBJ1-2, with 8 bases that match TRBD1. Germline values: CDR1 SQVTM, CDR2 ANQGSEA. V shed 8 bases and J 3 bases; nucleotides not matched to a gene: 5. The CDR3 loop spans 12 amino acids. The CDR3 region is CSTQDRDYGYTF. In DNA form, the CDR3 reads TGCAGCACCCAGGACAGGGACTATGGCTACACCTTC.

The genes are TRBV19 and TRBJ1-1; 8 bases fit TRBD1. The CDR3 sequence is 17 residues long. The germline gives CDR1 LNHDA, CDR2 SQIVND (reference sequence). The ends lost 6 bases at V and 0 bases at J; junction bases unmatched: 12. The CDR3 DNA reads as TGTGCCAGTAGAGGCCTGGCAGGGGGCTCTGTGAACACTGAAGCTTTCTTT. Translation gives CASRGLAGGSVNTEAFF. The full variable domain, in which reference TRBV19 and TRBJ1-1 provide the parts outside the CDR3, is DGGITQSPKYLFRKEGQNVTLSCEQNLNHDAMYWYRQDPGQGLRLIYYSQIVNDFQKGDIAEGYSVSREKKESFPLTVTSAQKNPTAFYLCASRGLAGGSVNTEAFFGQGTRLTVV.

V usage is TRBV11-3 and J usage is TRBJ1-1, with D tentatively TRBD1 (5 bases). V was trimmed by 5 bases and J by 6 bases, leaving 13 bases between them. Germline V gene sequence: CDR1 SGHNT, CDR2 YENEEA. CDR3 length equals 13 residues. The CDR3 spells CASSPTGGAEAFF. The CDR3, as DNA: TGTGCCAGCAGCCCTACAGGCGGGGCTGAAGCTTTCTTT. Using reference TRBV11-3 and TRBJ1-1 for the parts outside the CDR3, the full variable domain is EAGVVQSPRYKIIEKKQPVAFWCNPISGHNTLYWYLQNLGQGPELLIRYENEEAVDDSQLPKDRFSAERLKGVDSTLKIQPAELGDSAVYLCASSPTGGAEAFFGQGTRLTVV.

V and J are TRBV19 and TRBJ1-1, with TRBD1 identical over 8 bases. Germline V lookup: CDR1 LNHDA, CDR2 SQIVND (reference sequence). The CDR3 runs 15 residues. V lost 5 bases, J lost 0 bases, and 5 bases stayed unmatched. The DNA for the CDR3 is TGTGCCAGTAGTCTGGGACAGGCCATGAACACTGAAGCTTTCTTT. Its translation is CASSLGQAMNTEAFF.

The chain recombines TRBV19 with TRBJ2-1; D is possibly TRBD2 (6 bases). Germline V CDR1 and CDR2: LNHDA, SQIVND (reference sequence). The CDR3 is 16 amino acids. V lost 6 bases and J 2 bases, leaving 17 bases between the germline ends. CDR3 loop: CASRKSGSTAYNEQFF. The DNA for the CDR3 is TGTGCCAGTAGAAAAAGCGGGTCAACGGCCTACAATGAGCAGTTCTTC.

V and J are TRBV5-1 and TRBJ2-5; D might be TRBD1 (5 bases). The DNA matches TRBJ2-7 better at its end, which makes the J call doubtful. Germline V gives CDR1 SGHRS, CDR2 YFSETQ. This CDR3 has 12 amino acids. The CDR3 coding sequence is TGCGCCAGCAGCCTCCAGGGCTACGAGCAGTACTTC. Translation: CASSLQGYEQYF.

The genes are TRBV30 and TRBJ2-7; a possible D gene is TRBD2 (5 bases). With 2 bases removed from V and 4 bases from J, the gap between germline ends came to 15 bases. CDR1 and CDR2 (germline): GTSNPN, SVGIG (reference sequence). The CDR3 has 14 residues. The CDR3 loop reads CAWSSTDGVYEQYF. CDR3 in DNA: TGTGCCTGGAGTTCCACTGACGGGGTTTACGAGCAGTACTTC.

The V call is TRBV7-9, the J call TRBJ2-5, with TRBD1 as a possible D gene (6 bases). The CDR3 runs 14 residues. Germline assignment: CDR1 SEHNR and CDR2 FQNEAQ (reference sequence). Trimming cost V 5 bases and J 4 bases, with 14 bases left between them. CDR3 nucleotides: TGTGCCAGCAGCCCTAAACAGGGCGGAGAGACCCAGTACTTC. Amino acid sequence: CASSPKQGGETQYF.

The chain uses TRBV28 and TRBJ2-2, with 9 bases identical to TRBD1. After removal of 6 bases from V and 4 bases from J, the junction contained 9 bases not matched to a gene. This CDR3 has 16 amino acids. Germline lookup yields CDR1 MDHEN and CDR2 SYDVKM. The DNA for the CDR3 is TGTGCCAGCAGCTCCGGGACAGGGCTGAGCACCGGGGAGCTGTTTTTT. It encodes CASSSGTGLSTGELFF.